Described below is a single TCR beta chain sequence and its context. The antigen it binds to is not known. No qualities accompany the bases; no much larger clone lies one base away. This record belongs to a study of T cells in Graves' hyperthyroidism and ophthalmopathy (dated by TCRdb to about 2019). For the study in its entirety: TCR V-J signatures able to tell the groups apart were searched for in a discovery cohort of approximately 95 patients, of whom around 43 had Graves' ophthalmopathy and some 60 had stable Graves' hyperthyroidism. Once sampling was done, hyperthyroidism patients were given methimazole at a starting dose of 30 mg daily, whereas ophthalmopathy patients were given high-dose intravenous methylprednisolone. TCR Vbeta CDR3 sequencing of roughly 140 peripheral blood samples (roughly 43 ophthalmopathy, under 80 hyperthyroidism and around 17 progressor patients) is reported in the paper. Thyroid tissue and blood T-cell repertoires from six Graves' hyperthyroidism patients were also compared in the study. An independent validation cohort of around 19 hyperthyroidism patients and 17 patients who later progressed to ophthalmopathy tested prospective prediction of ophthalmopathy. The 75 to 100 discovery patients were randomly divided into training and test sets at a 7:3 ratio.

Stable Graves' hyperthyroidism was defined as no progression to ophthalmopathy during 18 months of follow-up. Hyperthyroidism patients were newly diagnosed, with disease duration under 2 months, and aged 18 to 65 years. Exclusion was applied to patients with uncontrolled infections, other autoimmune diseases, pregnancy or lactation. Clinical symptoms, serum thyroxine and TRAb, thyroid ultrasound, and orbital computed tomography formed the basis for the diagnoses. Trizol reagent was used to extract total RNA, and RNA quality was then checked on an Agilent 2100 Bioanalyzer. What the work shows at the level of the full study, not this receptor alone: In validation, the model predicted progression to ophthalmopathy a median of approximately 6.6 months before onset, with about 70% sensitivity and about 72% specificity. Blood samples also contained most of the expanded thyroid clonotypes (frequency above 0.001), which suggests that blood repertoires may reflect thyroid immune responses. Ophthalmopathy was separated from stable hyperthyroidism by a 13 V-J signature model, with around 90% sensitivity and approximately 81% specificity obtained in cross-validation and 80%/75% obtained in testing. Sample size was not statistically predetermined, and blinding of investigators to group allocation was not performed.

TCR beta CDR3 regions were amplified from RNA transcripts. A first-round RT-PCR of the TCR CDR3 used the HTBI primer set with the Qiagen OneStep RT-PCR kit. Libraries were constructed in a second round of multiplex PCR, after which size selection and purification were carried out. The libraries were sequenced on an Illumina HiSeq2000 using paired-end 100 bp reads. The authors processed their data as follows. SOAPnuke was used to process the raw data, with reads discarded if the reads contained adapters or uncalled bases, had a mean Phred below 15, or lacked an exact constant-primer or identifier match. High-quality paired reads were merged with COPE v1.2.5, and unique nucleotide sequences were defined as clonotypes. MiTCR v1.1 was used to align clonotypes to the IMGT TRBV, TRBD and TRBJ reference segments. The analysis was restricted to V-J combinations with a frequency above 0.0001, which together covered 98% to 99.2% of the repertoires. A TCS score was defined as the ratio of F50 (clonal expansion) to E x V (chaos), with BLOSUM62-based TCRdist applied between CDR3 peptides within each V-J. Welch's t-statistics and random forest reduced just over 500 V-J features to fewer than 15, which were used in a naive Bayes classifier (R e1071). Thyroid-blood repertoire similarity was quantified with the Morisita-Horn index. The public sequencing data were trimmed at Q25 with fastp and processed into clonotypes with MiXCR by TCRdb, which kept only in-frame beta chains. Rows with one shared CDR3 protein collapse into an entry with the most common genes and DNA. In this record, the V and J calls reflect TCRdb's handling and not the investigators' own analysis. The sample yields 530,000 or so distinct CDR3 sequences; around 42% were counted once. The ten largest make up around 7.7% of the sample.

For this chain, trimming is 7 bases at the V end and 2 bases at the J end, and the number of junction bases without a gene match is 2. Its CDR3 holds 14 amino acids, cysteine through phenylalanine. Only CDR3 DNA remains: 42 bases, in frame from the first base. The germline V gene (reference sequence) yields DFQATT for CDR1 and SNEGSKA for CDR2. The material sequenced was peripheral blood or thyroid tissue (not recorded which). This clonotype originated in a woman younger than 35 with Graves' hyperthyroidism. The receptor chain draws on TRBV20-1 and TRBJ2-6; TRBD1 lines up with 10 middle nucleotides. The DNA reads TGCAGTGTTGACAGGGGGCCTGGGGCCAACGTCCTGACTTTC. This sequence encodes CSVDRGPGANVLTF.